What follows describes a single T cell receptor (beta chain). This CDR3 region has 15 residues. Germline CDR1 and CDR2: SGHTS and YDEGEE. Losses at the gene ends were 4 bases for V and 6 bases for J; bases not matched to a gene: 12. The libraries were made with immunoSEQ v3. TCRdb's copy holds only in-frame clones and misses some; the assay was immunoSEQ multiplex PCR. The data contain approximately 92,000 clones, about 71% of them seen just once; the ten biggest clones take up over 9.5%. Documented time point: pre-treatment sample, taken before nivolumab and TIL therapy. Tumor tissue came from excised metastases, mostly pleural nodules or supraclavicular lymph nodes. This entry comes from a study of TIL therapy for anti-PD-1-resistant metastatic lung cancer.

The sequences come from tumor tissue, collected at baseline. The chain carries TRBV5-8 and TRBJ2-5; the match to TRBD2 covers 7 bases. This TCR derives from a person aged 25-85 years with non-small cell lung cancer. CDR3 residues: CASSPAAGVLKTQYF. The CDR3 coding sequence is TGTGCCAGCAGCCCGGCTGCGGGAGTGTTAAAGACCCAGTACTTC.